This entry lists 24 T cell receptor beta chains sequenced from one sample in a study of blood T cell repertoires in COVID-19. Data came from immunoSEQ multiplex PCR; TCRdb stores just in-frame clones and leaves some out. This table has over 35,000 clones, 86% appearing once. Specimen: peripheral blood. These receptor sequences come from a man aged 55 to 70 with active COVID-19.

This chain joins TRBV5-5 and TRBJ2-1, with D possibly TRBD2 on 5 matching bases. V dropped 0 bases and J dropped 8 bases, with 15 bases sitting between them. This CDR3 comprises 15 residues. Germline V gives CDR1 SGHKS, CDR2 YYEKEE (reference sequence). The CDR3 sequence: CASSLEGGGGDEQFF. CDR3 coding DNA: TGTGCCAGCAGCTTGGAAGGCGGAGGTGGGGATGAGCAGTTCTTC. The full variable domain, completed using reference TRBV5-5 and TRBJ2-1, is DAGVTQSPTHLIKTRGQQVTLRCSPISGHKSVSWYQQVLGQGPQFIFQYYEKEERGRGNFPDRFSARQFPNYSSELNVNALLLGDSALYLCASSLEGGGGDEQFFGPGTRLTVL.

The chain employs TRBV4-2 and TRBJ1-4, with TRBD1 identical over 8 bases. V trimming: 5 bases; J trimming: 7 bases; junction bases outside the gene matches: 6. The CDR3 extends over 14 amino acids. Germline V gives CDR1 LGHNA, CDR2 YNFKEQ. DNA for the CDR3: TGTGCCAGCAGCTACCGACAGGGGTTTGAAAAACTGTTTTTT. This encodes CASSYRQGFEKLFF.

This sequence joins TRBV5-1 and TRBJ2-1; weak D call: TRBD2 (6 bases). The V end lost 1 base, the J end lost 6 bases, and 14 bases lay between the germline ends. The CDR3 is 15 residues long. Germline loops: CDR1 SGHRS, CDR2 YFSETQ. The CDR3 sequence is CASSLYSGGVNEQFF. As DNA, the CDR3 is TGCGCCAGCAGCTTGTATTCTGGAGGGGTCAATGAGCAGTTCTTC. The entire variable domain, with the rest obtained from reference TRBV5-1 and TRBJ2-1, is as follows: KAGVTQTPRYLIKTRGQQVTLSCSPISGHRSVSWYQQTPGQGLQFLFEYFSETQRNKGNFPGRFSGRQFSNSRSEMNVSTLELGDSALYLCASSLYSGGVNEQFFGPGTRLTVL.

The CDR3: CASSESRTGITEAFF. Written as DNA, the CDR3 is TGTGCCAGCAGTGAAAGCCGGACAGGGATTACTGAAGCTTTCTTT. The V and J genes are TRBV2 and TRBJ1-1; 8 nucleotides line up with TRBD1. The CDR3 totals 15 residues. Germline lookup yields CDR1 SNHLY and CDR2 FYNNEI. J gave up 5 bases and V 2 bases, and 7 bases lay outside the gene matches.

The chain recombines TRBV9 with TRBJ2-1, with D perhaps matching TRBD2 (5 bases). Trimming took 0 bases from V and 6 from J, leaving 16 bases between them. Per the germline V gene, CDR1 is SGDLS and CDR2 is YYNGEE. This CDR3 has 16 residues. CDR3 protein: CASSVGMLEGRNEQFF. The CDR3, as DNA: TGTGCCAGCAGCGTAGGAATGCTAGAGGGCCGCAATGAGCAGTTCTTC.

The V gene is TRBV19, the J gene TRBJ2-1, with D tentatively TRBD2 (5 bases). V dropped 5 bases and J dropped 2 bases, with 7 bases sitting between them. This CDR3 contains 13 residues. Germline V gene lookup returns CDR1 LNHDA and CDR2 SQIVND (reference sequence). The CDR3 DNA reads as TGTGCCAGTAGTTCCGGGACCTACAATGAGCAGTTCTTC. It encodes CASSSGTYNEQFF.

The chain carries TRBV5-1 and TRBJ2-1; D perhaps matches TRBD2 (6 bases). The CDR3 runs to 15 residues. Trimming took off 4 bases at V and 10 bases at J, with 21 bases between the two ends. Germline CDR1 SGHRS, CDR2 YFSETQ. CDR3: CASSTGTRISGEQFF. As DNA, the CDR3 is TGCGCCAGCAGCACCGGGACTCGGATTTCGGGAGAGCAGTTCTTC.

This clone was recorded once. The chain couples TRBV30 to TRBJ2-7; 14 positions agree with TRBD2. CDR1 GTSNPN and CDR2 SVGIG come from the germline V gene (reference sequence). V was clipped by 3 bases and J by 6 bases; unmatched bases: 4. The CDR3 is made up of 14 amino acids. The CDR3 DNA is TGTGCCTGGAGCGGACTAGCGGGGGGTGTCGAGCAGTACTTC. Its translation: CAWSGLAGGVEQYF.

This chain links TRBV7-3 with TRBJ2-5; the match to TRBD1 covers 9 bases. Unmatched junction bases numbered 0, after V lost 2 bases and J lost 5 bases. The CDR3 has 13 residues. The V gene's germline CDR1 is SGHTA and CDR2 FQGTGA. The CDR3 DNA reads TGTGCCAGCAGCTTAGGGACAGGGGAGACCCAGTACTTC. It yields the protein CASSLGTGETQYF.

This rearrangement joins TRBV10-2 to TRBJ2-3, with D hard to call. CDR1 and CDR2 (germline): WSHSY, SAAADI. Trimming removed 2 bases at V and 4 bases at J, with 10 bases between. The CDR3 sequence is 14 residues long. CDR3 sequence reads: CASSERQAADTQYF. The DNA of the CDR3 is TGCGCCAGCAGTGAGCGTCAGGCCGCAGATACGCAGTATTTT.

This chain joins TRBV15 and TRBJ1-2, with 7 bases that match TRBD1. The germline V gene encodes CDR1 LNHNV and CDR2 YYDKDF (reference sequence). After removal of 3 bases from V and 7 bases from J, the junction contained 11 bases not matched to a gene. This CDR3 has 15 amino acids. The CDR3 DNA reads TGTGCCACCAGCAGGACTGACAGGGCTTCGGGTGGCTACACCTTC. It encodes CATSRTDRASGGYTF. The variable domain in full, completed from reference TRBV15 and TRBJ1-2, reads DAMVIQNPRYQVTQFGKPVTLSCSQTLNHNVMYWYQQKSSQAPKLLFHYYDKDFNNEADTPDNFQSRRPNTSFCFLDIRSPGLGDTAMYLCATSRTDRASGGYTFGSGTRLTVV.

The chain uses TRBV4-1 and TRBJ2-7; D may be TRBD1 (6 bases). The CDR3 spans 16 residues. Germline CDR1 MGHRA, CDR2 YSYEKL. V dropped 1 base and J dropped 3 bases, with 16 bases sitting between them. This chain's CDR3 is CASSQGLGQPYYEQYF. The CDR3 DNA follows: TGCGCCAGCAGCCAAGGCCTCGGACAGCCCTACTACGAGCAGTACTTC.

The chain employs TRBV10-3 and TRBJ2-7; the D is unclear. This CDR3 has 13 residues. The V gene's germline CDR1 is ENHRY and CDR2 SYGVKD. V lost 4 bases and J lost 6, with 13 bases in between. The CDR3 DNA is TGTGCCATCAGTGTCGCGGCAACGGGCGAGCAGTACTTC. Residues: CAISVAATGEQYF.

The genes are TRBV21-1 and TRBJ1-1; the tabulated D call, TRBD1, remains unverified against the DNA. TRBV21-1 is annotated as a pseudogene. The CDR3 has 13 residues. The CDR3 sequence is CASRPDRRSEAFF. The CDR3 DNA sequence: TGTGCCAGCAGACCAGACAGGAGGTCTGAAGCTTTCTTT.

The count of this clone is one. V usage is TRBV10-3 and J usage is TRBJ2-7; unclear D gene. Germline loops: CDR1 ENHRY, CDR2 SYGVKD. This CDR3 contains 14 residues. Trimming took 7 bases from V and 0 from J, leaving 13 bases between them. Here the CDR3 reads CAITETASSYEQYF. CDR3 bases: TGTGCCATCACGGAGACGGCGAGCTCCTACGAGCAGTACTTC.

The chain links TRBV6-5 to TRBJ1-2, with 10 bases lining up with TRBD1. From germline, CDR1 is MNHEY and CDR2 SVGAGI. This CDR3 has 16 residues. J was trimmed by 4 bases and V by 4 bases; bases with no gene match: 9. The CDR3 is CASSSGQGNPIYGYTF. The CDR3 nucleotides are TGTGCCAGCAGTTCGGGACAGGGGAACCCAATCTATGGCTACACCTTC.

CDR3 in amino acids: CASSQDLGGQGIGEQYF. The DNA for the CDR3 is TGCGCCAGCAGCCAAGATCTGGGGGGACAGGGTATCGGCGAGCAGTACTTC. V gene TRBV4-3 combines with J gene TRBJ2-7; 9 bases line up with TRBD1. Germline V lookup: CDR1 LGHNA, CDR2 YSLEER. V was clipped by 0 bases and J by 6 bases; unmatched bases: 12. CDR3 length equals 17 residues.

J is TRBJ2-6 and V is TRBV6-5; no clear D. V was shortened by 3 bases and J by 0 bases, with 3 bases between the two germline ends. This CDR3 comprises 14 residues. Germline lookup yields CDR1 MNHEY and CDR2 SVGAGI. This CDR3 reads CASSYLSGANVLTF. The CDR3 region has the DNA TGTGCCAGCAGTTATCTCTCTGGGGCCAACGTCCTGACTTTC.

J is TRBJ2-7 and V is TRBV11-1; D is uncertain. This CDR3 has 12 residues. Germline V gene data show CDR1 as SGHAT and CDR2 as FQDESV (reference sequence). V shed 5 bases and J shed 5 bases, with 10 bases lying between them. For the CDR3, the DNA is TGTGCCAGCAGCCTCCTAGGCAACGAGCAGTACTTC. Translated, it gives CASSLLGNEQYF.

V is TRBV5-1 and J is TRBJ2-3; TRBD2 might be the D (6 bases). The CDR3 extends over 15 amino acids. Per the germline V gene, CDR1 is SGHRS and CDR2 is YFSETQ. The V gene lost 2 bases and the J gene lost 8 bases, with 18 bases spanning the gap. The CDR3 nucleotides are TGCGCCAGCAGCTTAGGGCCCGGGGGTTTCGGTACGCAGTATTTT. It translates to CASSLGPGGFGTQYF.

This sequence joins TRBV18 and TRBJ2-5; D uncertain. Germline V gives CDR1 KGHSH, CDR2 LQKENI. CDR3 length equals 13 residues. V was trimmed by 3 bases and J by 1 base, leaving 6 bases between them. CDR3 protein: CASSPSFQETQYF. In DNA form, the CDR3 reads TGTGCCAGCTCACCGTCCTTCCAAGAGACCCAGTACTTC.

The chain couples TRBV2 to TRBJ2-1, with D possibly TRBD2 on 6 matching bases. Germline loops: CDR1 SNHLY, CDR2 FYNNEI. With 2 bases removed from V and 11 bases from J, the gap between germline ends came to 10 bases. This CDR3 contains 12 residues. The CDR3 reads CASSESAGQQFF. CDR3 bases: TGTGCCAGCAGTGAATCGGCGGGGCAGCAGTTCTTC.

The V gene is TRBV9, the J gene TRBJ2-3; TRBD2 aligns across 7 bases. Losses at the gene ends were 0 bases for V and 6 bases for J; bases not matched to a gene: 7. The CDR3 spans 15 residues. Per the germline V gene, CDR1 is SGDLS and CDR2 is YYNGEE. For the CDR3, the DNA is TGTGCCAGCAGCGTAGGCGCGGGAGCGGGTGATACGCAGTATTTT. Residues: CASSVGAGAGDTQYF. Together with reference TRBV9 and TRBJ2-3, the CDR3 gives the full variable domain: DSGVTQTPKHLITATGQRVTLRCSPRSGDLSVYWYQQSLDQGLQFLIQYYNGEERAKGNILERFSAQQFPDLHSELNLSSLELGDSALYFCASSVGAGAGDTQYFGPGTRLTVL.

V and J are TRBV6-5 and TRBJ2-7, with a possible D match to TRBD2 (5 bases). Germline CDR1 reads MNHEY; CDR2 reads SVGAGI. The CDR3 is 15 amino acids. V lost 0 bases and J 2 bases, leaving 11 bases between the germline ends. CDR3: CASSYSTGAAYEQYF. CDR3 in DNA: TGTGCCAGCAGTTACTCTACCGGAGCGGCCTACGAGCAGTACTTC.